The 14 T cell receptor beta chains given below trace back to one sample, sequenced in a study of T-cell memory formation after mild COVID-19. TCRdb reanalysed the 5' RACE reads using MiXCR and keeps one entry per CDR3 protein. The repertoire holds some 410,000 distinct CDR3 sequences, with 23% as singletons. The sequenced sample was PBMCs or a T cell subset sorted from them (not recorded which). Receptors originate from an adult woman who had mild COVID-19 (a few samples of this study predate the infection). Cell type and time point are not known.

V gene TRBV5-1 combines with J gene TRBJ1-4; D may be TRBD1 (5 bases). The CDR3 consists of 14 residues. The ends were cut back, 4 bases at V and 7 bases at J, with 14 bases in the middle. Germline V gene lookup returns CDR1 SGHRS and CDR2 YFSETQ. CDR3: CASSPSGQPEKLFF. The DNA for the CDR3 is TGCGCCAGCAGCCCCTCAGGGCAGCCTGAAAAACTGTTTTTT.

This clonotype appeared a few times. The chain combines TRBV5-1 with TRBJ2-5, with D maybe TRBD1 (5 bases). Trimming removed 3 bases at V and 1 base at J, with 19 bases between. This CDR3 region has 17 residues. CDR1 and CDR2 from the germline V gene are SGHRS and YFSETQ. CDR3 sequence (DNA): TGCGCCAGCAGCTCCTATGGGGCGGACCGGTTCCAAGAGACCCAGTACTTC. It specifies CASSSYGADRFQETQYF.

This clonotype was seen a handful of times. This chain uses TRBV6-6 with TRBJ1-5, with D perhaps matching TRBD1 (6 bases). The CDR3 spans 15 residues. CDR1 is MNHNY and CDR2 is SVGAGI in the germline V gene (reference sequence). V lost 6 bases and J lost 10, with 22 bases in between. The CDR3 reads CASSTDRLGSGPQHF. The CDR3, as DNA: TGTGCCAGCAGCACAGACAGGCTTGGTTCTGGACCCCAGCATTTT.

The sample holds a few counts of this clonotype. This chain links TRBV20-1 with TRBJ2-4; D gene ambiguous. Trimming cost V 1 base and J 11 bases, with 12 bases left between them. The CDR3 contains 12 residues. Per germline, CDR1 DFQATT and CDR2 SNEGSKA (reference sequence). The CDR3 is CSARVAQTLQYF. The CDR3 bases are TGCAGTGCTAGAGTTGCCCAGACCCTTCAGTACTTC.

The chain has TRBV24-1 and TRBJ2-1; perhaps TRBD2 as D (6 bases). The CDR3 totals 13 residues. Germline V lookup: CDR1 KGHDR, CDR2 SFDVKD. Trimming left V 5 bases short and J 6 bases short, with 10 bases between. The CDR3 here is CATSVSAGNEQFF. The CDR3 bases are TGTGCCACCAGTGTATCAGCGGGCAATGAGCAGTTCTTC.

This chain links TRBV7-9 with TRBJ2-1; D is possibly TRBD2 (6 bases). Germline V lookup: CDR1 SEHNR, CDR2 FQNEAQ (reference sequence). The V end lost 1 base, the J end lost 4 bases, and 11 bases lay between the germline ends. The CDR3 is made up of 15 amino acids. As DNA, the CDR3 is TGTGCCAGCAGCTTAGTGGGACTTGGTTACAATGAGCAGTTCTTC. It is translated as CASSLVGLGYNEQFF.

CDR3 protein: CASSAPGVGARTEAFF. Written as DNA, the CDR3 is TGTGCCAGCAGTGCTCCTGGGGTGGGGGCGCGGACTGAAGCTTTCTTT. This sequence joins TRBV2 and TRBJ1-1; tentatively, D is TRBD1 (6 bases). Germline V gene sequence: CDR1 SNHLY, CDR2 FYNNEI. V was shortened by 4 bases and J by 5 bases, with 20 bases between the two germline ends. The CDR3 runs 16 residues. The full variable domain, with the rest looked up from reference TRBV2 and TRBJ1-1, is EPEVTQTPSHQVTQMGQEVILRCVPISNHLYFYWYRQILGQKVEFLVSFYNNEISEKSEIFDDQFSVERPDGSNFTLKIRSTKLEDSAMYFCASSAPGVGARTEAFFGQGTRLTVV.

The chain uses TRBV29-1 and TRBJ1-3; no clear D. The V gene's germline CDR1 is SQVTM and CDR2 ANQGSEA. The CDR3 runs to 15 residues. Between the trimmed V and J ends, which lost 6 bases and 0 bases, there was a span of 15 bases. CDR3 sequence: CSVAIPRYSGNTIYF. In nucleotides, the CDR3 is TGCAGCGTCGCCATCCCTAGGTACTCTGGAAACACCATATATTTT.

This clonotype was seen only a few times. The gene calls are TRBV18 and TRBJ2-7; 8 bases match TRBD2. Germline V lookup: CDR1 KGHSH, CDR2 LQKENI. This CDR3 contains 14 residues. The trim removed 4 bases at V and 6 bases at J, leaving 8 bases unmatched. The CDR3 loop is CASSLSGGPAEQYF. The CDR3 bases are TGTGCCAGCTCACTGTCGGGGGGGCCCGCCGAGCAGTACTTC.

The gene calls are TRBV18 and TRBJ1-1; TRBD1 matches at 11 bases. Germline CDR1 reads KGHSH; CDR2 reads LQKENI. With V trimmed by 2 bases and J by 7 bases, 3 bases remained unmatched. This CDR3 spans 14 amino acids. This CDR3 is CASSPGTGGGEAFF. Written as DNA, the CDR3 is TGTGCCAGCTCACCAGGGACAGGGGGTGGTGAAGCTTTCTTT.

A few counts support this clonotype. The V gene is TRBV10-3, the J gene TRBJ1-2; 7 bases are shared with TRBD1. Germline trimming cut 6 bases from V and 3 bases from J; bases unmatched to any gene: 7. CDR3 length: 14 amino acids. Germline values: CDR1 ENHRY, CDR2 SYGVKD. The DNA for the CDR3 is TGTGCCATCAGCGCGGCCGGGACAGACTATGGCTACACCTTC. This translates into CAISAAGTDYGYTF.

This clonotype was observed a few times. J is TRBJ2-7 and V is TRBV5-1; D unresolved. The germline V gene has CDR1 SGHRS and CDR2 YFSETQ. The ends were cut back, 3 bases at V and 3 bases at J, with 10 bases in the middle. This CDR3 has 13 amino acids. The CDR3 DNA sequence: TGCGCCAGCAGCTGGAAGGACGGCTACGAGCAGTACTTC. Amino acid sequence: CASSWKDGYEQYF. Together with reference TRBV5-1 and TRBJ2-7, the CDR3 gives the full variable domain: KAGVTQTPRYLIKTRGQQVTLSCSPISGHRSVSWYQQTPGQGLQFLFEYFSETQRNKGNFPGRFSGRQFSNSRSEMNVSTLELGDSALYLCASSWKDGYEQYFGPGTRLTVT.

The sample holds many counts of this clonotype. The chain is built from TRBV5-1 and TRBJ2-1; D possibly corresponds to TRBD2 (6 bases). The CDR3 has 15 residues. Germline CDR1 SGHRS, CDR2 YFSETQ. V lost 1 base, J lost 3 bases, and 11 bases lay in between. The CDR3 DNA sequence: TGCGCCAGCAGCTTGAGTGGGGGGATCTACAATGAGCAGTTCTTC. Protein sequence: CASSLSGGIYNEQFF.

The chain links TRBV4-2 to TRBJ1-4; 9 bases line up with TRBD1. V shed 3 bases and J 6 bases; nucleotides not matched to a gene: 8. CDR3 length equals 16 residues. Germline V CDR1 and CDR2: LGHNA, YNFKEQ. CDR3 in DNA: TGTGCCAGCAGCCAGAATCCGGGACAGGGAGATGAAAAACTGTTTTTT. Its translation: CASSQNPGQGDEKLFF.